The rows below give T cell receptor beta chains drawn from one sample of a study of shared clonotypes between healthy human individuals. Here immunoSEQ multiplex PCR was the method, and the copy in TCRdb shows in-frame clones only, minus some. Found here are 2,500,000 or so clones, around 92% of them singletons; the top ten hold about 0.36%. What was sequenced was naive CD4+ T cells from PBMCs. These receptors originate from a man aged 18 to 29 in good health. Some clones in this sample may be carry-over from other donors' samples. CDR3s include the opening cysteine and the closing phenylalanine or tryptophan. D genes are given only for firm matches. Clone size is shown for a subset of rows, as once, few, many or a class of expanded clone.

D | J | V | size | CDR3 | DNA
TRBD2 | TRBJ2-1 | TRBV10-1 | . | CASSESPSGRGNEQFF | TGCGCCAGCAGTGAGTCGCCTAGCGGGAGGGGGAATGAGCAGTTCTTC
. | TRBJ2-2 | TRBV7-9 | . | CASSSRWGDTGELFF | TGTGCCAGCAGCTCTAGGTGGGGGGACACCGGGGAGCTGTTTTTT
. | TRBJ1-5 | TRBV28 | . | CASSAPYSNQPQHF | TGTGCCAGCAGTGCCCCTTATAGCAATCAGCCCCAGCATTTT
. | TRBJ1-4 | TRBV13 | . | CASSPRLGLNEKLFF | TGTGCCAGCAGCCCCCGACTGGGGCTAAATGAAAAACTGTTTTTT
TRBD1 | TRBJ2-3 | TRBV5-1 | . | CASSRIDRGFTDTQYF | TGCGCCAGCAGCCGCATAGACAGGGGGTTTACAGATACGCAGTATTTT
. | TRBJ1-4 | TRBV5-5 | . | CASSLAGQLLFF | TGTGCCAGCAGCTTGGCAGGACAGTTACTGTTTTTT
. | TRBJ2-1 | TRBV5-5 | once | CASSSHIASYNEQFF | TGTGCCAGCAGCTCGCACATTGCCTCCTACAATGAGCAGTTCTTC
. | TRBJ2-5 | TRBV14 | . | CASSQARREETQYF | TGTGCCAGCAGCCAAGCGCGCAGGGAAGAGACCCAGTACTTC
TRBD1 | TRBJ2-5 | TRBV4-3 | . | CASSLTWGQGETQYF | TGCGCCAGCAGCCTGACTTGGGGACAGGGGGAGACCCAGTACTTC
TRBD2 | TRBJ2-3 | TRBV13 | . | CASSLRTSGGTDTQYF | TGTGCCAGCAGCCTAAGGACTAGCGGGGGCACAGATACGCAGTATTTT
. | TRBJ2-7 | TRBV7-2 | . | CASSLARYSYEQYF | TGTGCCAGCAGCTTAGCGCGATACTCCTACGAGCAGTACTTC
. | TRBJ2-7 | TRBV11-1 | . | CASSLFGLNPYEQYF | TGTGCCAGCAGCTTATTCGGGCTAAACCCCTACGAGCAGTACTTC
. | TRBJ1-3 | TRBV18 | . | CASSPPGTGSGNTIYF | TGTGCCAGCTCACCACCGGGGACGGGCTCTGGAAACACCATATATTTT
TRBD1 | TRBJ1-2 | TRBV29-1 | . | CSVGGQGGDYGYTF | TGCAGCGTTGGGGGACAGGGGGGCGACTATGGCTACACCTTC
TRBD1 | TRBJ1-3 | TRBV5-1 | . | CASSLGDRFENTIYF | TGCGCCAGCAGCTTGGGGGACAGGTTCGAAAACACCATATATTTT
TRBD1 | TRBJ1-5 | TRBV5-1 | few | CASSLTGVVNQPQHF | TGCGCCAGCAGCTTGACAGGGGTAGTCAATCAGCCCCAGCATTTT
TRBD2 | TRBJ2-3 | TRBV5-4 | . | CASSWGGTTKTDTQYF | TGTGCCAGCAGCTGGGGGGGGACTACCAAAACAGATACGCAGTATTTT
. | TRBJ1-1 | TRBV10-3 | few | CAISGDRLNTEAFF | TGTGCCATCAGTGGTGACAGGTTGAACACTGAAGCTTTCTTT
. | TRBJ2-4 | TRBV7-8 | . | CASSHLQGAVAKNIQYF | TGTGCCAGCAGCCACCTACAGGGAGCGGTAGCCAAAAACATTCAGTACTTC
. | TRBJ1-1 | TRBV7-9 | . | CASSWDPNTEAFF | TGTGCCAGCAGCTGGGACCCAAACACTGAAGCTTTCTTT
. | TRBJ1-5 | TRBV7-2 | . | CASSSDSSGQPQHF | TGTGCCAGCAGTTCGGACAGTTCGGGACAGCCCCAGCATTTT
TRBD1 | TRBJ2-5 | TRBV5-8 | . | CASSFNTGTGQETQYF | TGTGCCAGCAGCTTTAATACCGGGACAGGACAAGAGACCCAGTACTTC
TRBD2 | TRBJ2-3 | TRBV29-1 | . | CSVGPGTSGDTQYF | TGCAGCGTTGGGCCCGGGACTAGCGGAGATACGCAGTATTTT